Each of the 17 T cell receptor beta chains below was sequenced from the same sample in a study of cytomegalovirus exposure and HLA in healthy donors. The primer mix had 60 Vbeta and 13 Jbeta primers. Clones were read by immunoSEQ multiplex PCR, and TCRdb kept only the in-frame ones, dropping some. The table for this sample gives about 130,000 clones. The sample was PBMCs. The receptors shown here come from a woman aged 60 to 75 in good health and CMV-seronegative.

CDR3 loop: CASSQGGTNGEKLFF. The CDR3 DNA is TGTGCCAGCAGCCAAGGCGGGACTAATGGTGAAAAACTGTTTTTT. The chain has TRBV28 and TRBJ1-4, with D perhaps TRBD1 (5 bases). Germline CDR1 and CDR2: MDHEN and SYDVKM. CDR3 length equals 15 residues. With 6 bases removed from V and 7 bases from J, the gap between germline ends came to 18 bases.

The V call is TRBV20-1, the J call TRBJ1-4; D ambiguous. Trimming left V 8 bases short and J 4 bases short, with 8 bases between. Germline V gene data show CDR1 as DFQATT and CDR2 as SNEGSKA (reference sequence). The CDR3 is 11 amino acids. Here the CDR3 DNA reads TGCAGTTGGGCCGGTAATGAAAAACTGTTTTTT. It yields the protein CSWAGNEKLFF.

This chain uses TRBV2 with TRBJ2-3; tentative D call: TRBD1 (6 bases). Germline V gene lookup returns CDR1 SNHLY and CDR2 FYNNEI. The germline V and J ends were trimmed by 4 bases and 2 bases, with 13 bases remaining between them. There are 15 residues in the CDR3. The CDR3 nucleotides are TGTGCCAGCAGTGTATATCAGGGGAACACAGATACGCAGTATTTT. Translation gives CASSVYQGNTDTQYF.

V is TRBV28 and J is TRBJ1-5; 7 bases are shared with TRBD1. Germline V CDR1 and CDR2: MDHEN, SYDVKM. The CDR3 is 15 amino acids. V was clipped by 7 bases and J by 2 bases; unmatched bases: 8. The CDR3 coding sequence is TGTGCCAGCACTATGCAGGGGGAGGGCAATCAGCCCCAGCATTTT. Amino acids: CASTMQGEGNQPQHF.

The V and J genes are TRBV29-1 and TRBJ1-1, with D perhaps matching TRBD1 (5 bases). Trimming took 5 bases from V and 0 from J, leaving 13 bases between them. CDR1 and CDR2 (germline): SQVTM, ANQGSEA. This CDR3 spans 14 amino acids. Here the CDR3 reads CSVLGAGLNTEAFF. CDR3 DNA sequence: TGCAGCGTTCTTGGGGCAGGACTGAACACTGAAGCTTTCTTT.

The chain carries TRBV12-5 and TRBJ2-1; TRBD2 matches 7 bases. The germline CDR1 and CDR2 sequences are LGHNT and FRNRAP. Trimming cost V 4 bases and J 5 bases; bases outside gene matches: 8. The CDR3 is 15 residues long. DNA of the CDR3: TGTGCTAGTGGTTCAAAGCGGGGAAAAGACAATGAGCAGTTCTTC. Translating gives CASGSKRGKDNEQFF.

V gene TRBV5-1 combines with J gene TRBJ1-1, with D hard to call. Between the trimmed V and J ends, which lost 5 bases and 2 bases, there was a span of 13 bases. CDR1 is SGHRS, CDR2 YFSETQ, per germline. This CDR3 has 14 residues. CDR3 in DNA: TGCGCCAGCAGTCAGCTTCCTAGCAACACTGAAGCTTTCTTT. Residues: CASSQLPSNTEAFF.

This chain connects TRBV5-1 to TRBJ2-5; TRBD2 aligns across 9 bases. The germline CDR1 and CDR2 sequences are SGHRS and YFSETQ. This CDR3 contains 16 residues. V lost 4 bases and J lost 0; bases outside the gene matches: 7. In DNA form, the CDR3 reads TGCGCCAGCAGCGTTTCGACTAGCGGTTACCAAGAGACCCAGTACTTC. This codes for CASSVSTSGYQETQYF.

This chain links TRBV5-1 with TRBJ1-2, with TRBD1 matching 7 bases. Germline CDR1 and CDR2: SGHRS and YFSETQ. This CDR3 contains 14 residues. The junction had 6 bases not matched to a gene; V was cut back by 4 bases and J by 3 bases. The CDR3: CASSRTTGYYGYTF. In nucleotides, the CDR3 is TGCGCCAGCAGCCGAACGACAGGGTACTATGGCTACACCTTC.

This chain links TRBV7-8 with TRBJ1-5; D ambiguous. This CDR3 is built from 15 residues. Deletions cut 1 base from V and 4 bases from J, with 11 bases between. CDR1 and CDR2 from the germline V gene are SGHVS and FQNEAQ. The CDR3 reads CASSLERLENQPQHF. CDR3 nucleotides: TGTGCCAGCAGCTTAGAAAGACTTGAGAATCAGCCCCAGCATTTT.

The genes are TRBV29-1 and TRBJ1-2; a possible D gene is TRBD1 (6 bases). Trimming shortened V by 2 bases and J by 7 bases, and 11 bases separated the two germline ends. The CDR3 sequence is 12 residues long. Germline CDR1 reads SQVTM; CDR2 reads ANQGSEA. This CDR3 is CSVELGAGGYTF. The CDR3 DNA is TGCAGCGTTGAACTGGGGGCTGGTGGCTACACCTTC. Together with reference TRBV29-1 and TRBJ1-2, the CDR3 gives the full variable domain: SAVISQKPSRDICQRGTSLTIQCQVDSQVTMMFWYRQQPGQSLTLIATANQGSEATYESGFVIDKFPISRPNLTFSTLTVSNMSPEDSSIYLCSVELGAGGYTFGSGTRLTVV.

The chain recombines TRBV29-1 with TRBJ2-5, with 14 positions matching TRBD2. The DNA end is more similar to TRBJ2-7, so the J call may be wrong. The V gene's germline CDR1 is SQVTM and CDR2 ANQGSEA. This CDR3 has 15 amino acids. CDR3 nucleotides: TGCAGCGTTGGGACTAGCGGGAGGCCTGCCTACGAGCAGTACTTC. It encodes CSVGTSGRPAYEQYF.

This chain connects TRBV28 to TRBJ1-5; no firm D call. Germline V gene sequence: CDR1 MDHEN, CDR2 SYDVKM. The CDR3 has 14 residues. Trimming shortened V by 0 bases and J by 8 bases, and 11 bases separated the two germline ends. The CDR3 loop reads CASSLWAGMEPQHF. CDR3 nucleotides: TGTGCCAGCAGTTTATGGGCAGGTATGGAGCCCCAGCATTTT.

The chain joins TRBV19 to TRBJ2-1; 7 bases agree with TRBD2. Germline assignment: CDR1 LNHDA and CDR2 SQIVND (reference sequence). The V and J ends lost 1 base and 4 bases, in that order; junction bases with no gene match: 7. This CDR3 is built from 16 residues. CDR3 sequence: CASSIARGGGYNEQFF. In DNA form, the CDR3 reads TGTGCCAGTAGTATAGCTCGGGGCGGGGGTTACAATGAGCAGTTCTTC.

V usage is TRBV15 and J usage is TRBJ2-7; 13 bases line up with TRBD2. Germline-derived CDR1 and CDR2 are LNHNV and YYDKDF (reference sequence). The trim removed 4 bases at V and 12 bases at J, leaving 9 bases unmatched. This CDR3 has 14 amino acids. DNA for the CDR3: TGTGCCACCAGCATCTCGCAGACTAGCGGGAGGACGTACTTC. Its translation: CATSISQTSGRTYF.

The J gene is TRBJ1-6, the V gene TRBV2; maybe TRBD1 (6 bases). Trimming removed 7 bases from V and 9 bases from J, with 19 bases in between. Germline V lookup: CDR1 SNHLY, CDR2 FYNNEI. This CDR3 has 15 residues. DNA of the CDR3: TGTGCCAGCACCTGGCTTACAGGGTCGAGTTCACCCCTCCACTTT. Translating gives CASTWLTGSSSPLHF.

CDR3 loop: CASSNLAGGRDEQFF. CDR3 DNA: TGTGCCAGCAGTAATCTAGCGGGAGGGAGGGATGAGCAGTTCTTC. The V gene is TRBV6-5, the J gene TRBJ2-1; the match to TRBD2 covers 12 bases. V lost 5 bases to trimming and J lost 8 bases; unmatched junction nucleotides: 7. This CDR3 has 15 amino acids. Germline CDR1 and CDR2: MNHEY and SVGAGI.